Listed below are T cell receptor beta chains from one sample, sequenced in a study of blood T cells in healthy people across ages. TCRdb itself ran the 5' RACE reads through MiXCR, one entry per CDR3 protein. In the table there are 1.5 million to 2 million distinct CDR3 sequences, 28% of which are singletons. The sequenced material came from blood. These receptors were collected from a woman aged 30 to 39 in good health. Both conserved end residues are part of each CDR3. D genes are given only for firm matches. Size tells how often a clone was seen (once, few, many) or the class of an expanded clone, and some rows leave it out.

12 TRBJ1-2 NA few TRBV19 CASNPGGRGYTF TGTGCCAGTAACCCTGGGGGTCGAGGCTACACCTTC
15 TRBJ2-1 TRBD2 many TRBV20-1 CSATLLAGKYNEQFF TGCAGTGCTACACTACTAGCGGGAAAATACAATGAGCAGTTCTTC
14 TRBJ1-2 TRBD1 few TRBV18 CASSPLDRGDGYTF TGTGCCAGCTCACCACTCGACAGGGGGGATGGCTACACCTTC
11 TRBJ1-4 NA few TRBV28 CASESNEKLFF TGTGCTAGCGAGAGTAATGAAAAACTGTTTTTT
16 TRBJ2-5 TRBD1 NA TRBV7-8 CASSEHRDRGRETQYF TGTGCCAGCAGCGAACACCGGGACAGGGGGCGGGAGACCCAGTACTTC
14 TRBJ1-4 NA NA TRBV20-1 CSAPDPVRSEKLFF TGCAGTGCCCCAGATCCAGTCCGCAGTGAAAAACTGTTTTTT
13 TRBJ2-5 NA NA TRBV3-1 CASSQLSRQTQYF TGTGCCAGCAGCCAACTTAGTAGGCAGACCCAGTACTTC
15 TRBJ2-7 TRBD2 NA TRBV12-3/TRBV12-4 CASSPAGGSYNEQYF TGTGCCAGCAGCCCAGCGGGAGGGTCCTACAATGAGCAGTACTTC
15 TRBJ1-2 TRBD1 NA TRBV5-1 CASSARQGANCGYTF TGCGCCAGCAGCGCCAGACAGGGGGCGAACTGTGGCTACACCTTC
15 TRBJ2-1 NA NA TRBV29-1 CSVDSQPGGSVEQFF TGCAGCGTTGATTCACAGCCGGGCGGAAGCGTTGAGCAGTTCTTC
14 TRBJ2-1 NA few TRBV7-9 CASSRPQGPNEQFF TGTGCCAGCAGCCGCCCCCAGGGACCTAATGAGCAGTTCTTC
15 TRBJ2-5 NA few TRBV15 CATSRDQSPPETQYF TGTGCCACCAGCAGAGATCAGTCCCCCCCAGAGACCCAGTACTTC
15 TRBJ2-1 TRBD2 NA TRBV20-1 CSAGGGLAGCNEQFF TGCAGTGCTGGGGGAGGACTAGCGGGTTGCAATGAGCAGTTCTTC
15 TRBJ2-1 TRBD2 few TRBV20-1 CSAGVGREAYNEQFF TGCAGTGCTGGGGTAGGGCGGGAGGCTTACAATGAGCAGTTCTTC
15 TRBJ2-1 TRBD2 NA TRBV3-1 CASSQDVAGSTEQFF TGTGCCAGCAGCCAAGACGTAGCGGGATCTACTGAGCAGTTCTTC
13 TRBJ1-1 TRBD1 NA TRBV30 CAWTGGWHTEAFF TGTGCCTGGACAGGGGGCTGGCACACTGAAGCTTTCTTT
13 TRBJ2-4 NA NA TRBV6-5 CASRRGFYNEQYF TGTGCCAGCCGGCGGGGATTTTACAATGAGCAGTACTTC
16 TRBJ1-1 TRBD1 NA TRBV27 CAGSLLGTGGNTEAFF TGTGCCGGCAGTTTACTCGGGACAGGGGGGAACACTGAAGCTTTCTTT